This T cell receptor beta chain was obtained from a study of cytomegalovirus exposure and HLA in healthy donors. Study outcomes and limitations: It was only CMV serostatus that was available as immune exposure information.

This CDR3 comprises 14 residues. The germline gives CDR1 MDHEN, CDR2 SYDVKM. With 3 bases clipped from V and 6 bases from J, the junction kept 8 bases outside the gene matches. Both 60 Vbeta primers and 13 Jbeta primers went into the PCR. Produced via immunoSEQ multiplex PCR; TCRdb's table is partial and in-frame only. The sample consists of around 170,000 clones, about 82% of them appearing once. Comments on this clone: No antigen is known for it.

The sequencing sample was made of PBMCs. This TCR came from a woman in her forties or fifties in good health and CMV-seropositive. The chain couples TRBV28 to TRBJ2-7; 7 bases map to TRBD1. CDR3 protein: CASSFPHRGAEQYF. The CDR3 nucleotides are TGTGCCAGCAGTTTTCCGCACAGGGGAGCCGAGCAGTACTTC.